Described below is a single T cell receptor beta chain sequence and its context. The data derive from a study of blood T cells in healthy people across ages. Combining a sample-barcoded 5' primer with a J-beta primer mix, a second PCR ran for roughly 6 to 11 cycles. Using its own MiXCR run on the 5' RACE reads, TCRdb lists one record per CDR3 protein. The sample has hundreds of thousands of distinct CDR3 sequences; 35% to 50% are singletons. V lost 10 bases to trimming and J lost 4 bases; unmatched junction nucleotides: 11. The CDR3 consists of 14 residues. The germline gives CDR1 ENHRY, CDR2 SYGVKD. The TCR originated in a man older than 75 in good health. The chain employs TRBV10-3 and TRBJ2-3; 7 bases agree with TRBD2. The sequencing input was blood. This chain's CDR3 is CATQVLAEADTQYF. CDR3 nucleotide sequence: TGTGCCACCCAGGTTCTAGCGGAGGCAGATACGCAGTATTTT.